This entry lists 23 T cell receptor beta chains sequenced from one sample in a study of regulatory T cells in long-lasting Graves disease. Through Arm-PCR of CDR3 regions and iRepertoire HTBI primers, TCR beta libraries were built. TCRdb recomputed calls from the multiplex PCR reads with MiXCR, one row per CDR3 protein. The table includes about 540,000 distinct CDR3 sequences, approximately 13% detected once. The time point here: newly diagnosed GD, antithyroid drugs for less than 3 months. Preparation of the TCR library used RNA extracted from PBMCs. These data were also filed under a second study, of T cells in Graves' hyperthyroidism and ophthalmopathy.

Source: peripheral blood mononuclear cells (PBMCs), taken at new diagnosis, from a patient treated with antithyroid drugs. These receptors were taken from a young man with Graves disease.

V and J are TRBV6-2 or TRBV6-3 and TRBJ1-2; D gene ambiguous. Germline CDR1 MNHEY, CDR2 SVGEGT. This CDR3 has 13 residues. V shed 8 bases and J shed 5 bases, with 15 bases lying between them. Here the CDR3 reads CASHKGWGYGYTF. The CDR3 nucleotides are TGTGCCAGCCACAAAGGTTGGGGTTATGGCTACACCTTC.

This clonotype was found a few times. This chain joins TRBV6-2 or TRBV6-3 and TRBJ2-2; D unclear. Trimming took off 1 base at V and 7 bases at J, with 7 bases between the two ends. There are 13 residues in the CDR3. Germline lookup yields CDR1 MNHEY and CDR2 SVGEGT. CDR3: CASSYYKRGELFF. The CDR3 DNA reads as TGTGCCAGCAGTTACTATAAGCGCGGGGAGCTGTTTTTT.

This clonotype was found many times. CDR3 amino acids: CSARDPGQATDTQYF. In DNA form, the CDR3 reads TGCAGTGCCCGAGACCCGGGACAGGCCACAGATACGCAGTATTTT. V is TRBV20-1 and J is TRBJ2-3; 8 nucleotides line up with TRBD1. Trimming removed 6 bases from V and 2 bases from J; junction bases left unmatched: 10. The CDR3 length is 15 residues. Germline V CDR1 and CDR2: DFQATT, SNEGSKA (reference sequence).

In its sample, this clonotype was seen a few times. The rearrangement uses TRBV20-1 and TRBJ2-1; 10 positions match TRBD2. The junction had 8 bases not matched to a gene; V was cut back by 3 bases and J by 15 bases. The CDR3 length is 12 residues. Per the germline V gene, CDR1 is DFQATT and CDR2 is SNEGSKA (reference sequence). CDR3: CSARASGSSSFF. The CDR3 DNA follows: TGCAGTGCTAGGGCTAGCGGGAGCTCTTCGTTCTTC.

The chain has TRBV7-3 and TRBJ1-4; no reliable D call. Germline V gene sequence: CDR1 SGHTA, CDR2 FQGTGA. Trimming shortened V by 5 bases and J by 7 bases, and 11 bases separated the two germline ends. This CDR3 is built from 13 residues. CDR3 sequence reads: CASSLGLGEKLFF. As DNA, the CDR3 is TGTGCCAGCAGCCTTGGACTGGGTGAAAAACTGTTTTTT.

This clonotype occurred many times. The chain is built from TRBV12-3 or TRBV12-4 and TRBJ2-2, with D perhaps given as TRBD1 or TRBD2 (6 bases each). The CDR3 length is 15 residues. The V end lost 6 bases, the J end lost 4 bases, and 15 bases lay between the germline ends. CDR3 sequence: CASSRGGGGTGELFF. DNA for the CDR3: TGTGCCAGCAGCCGTGGAGGGGGTGGCACCGGGGAGCTGTTTTTT.

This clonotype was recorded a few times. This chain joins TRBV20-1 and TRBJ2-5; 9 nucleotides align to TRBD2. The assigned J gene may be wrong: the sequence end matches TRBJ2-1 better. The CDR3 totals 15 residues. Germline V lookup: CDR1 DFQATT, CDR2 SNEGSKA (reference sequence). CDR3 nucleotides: TGCAGTGCTAGGGGCGGTCTAGCGGGATTCAATGAGCAGTTCTTC. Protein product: CSARGGLAGFNEQFF.

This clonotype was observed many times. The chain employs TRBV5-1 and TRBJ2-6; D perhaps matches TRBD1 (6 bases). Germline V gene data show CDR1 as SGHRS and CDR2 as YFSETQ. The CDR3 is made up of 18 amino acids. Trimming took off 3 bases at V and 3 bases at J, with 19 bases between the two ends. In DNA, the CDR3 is TGCGCCAGCAGCTCGTTCGGTGGGGGCGCAGGTGGGGCCAACGTCCTGACTTTC. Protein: CASSSFGGGAGGANVLTF.

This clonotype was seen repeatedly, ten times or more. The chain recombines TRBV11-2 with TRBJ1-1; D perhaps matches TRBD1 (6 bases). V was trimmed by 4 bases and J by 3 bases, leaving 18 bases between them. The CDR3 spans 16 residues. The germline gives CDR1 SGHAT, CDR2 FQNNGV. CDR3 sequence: CASSSLTGAGDTEAFF. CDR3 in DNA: TGTGCCAGCAGCTCTCTCACGGGGGCAGGGGACACTGAAGCTTTCTTT.

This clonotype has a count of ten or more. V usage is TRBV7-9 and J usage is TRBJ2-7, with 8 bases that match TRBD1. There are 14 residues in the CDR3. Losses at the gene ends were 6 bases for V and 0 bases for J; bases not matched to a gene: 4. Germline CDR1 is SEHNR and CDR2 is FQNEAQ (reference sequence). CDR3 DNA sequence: TGTGCCAGCAGTTGGACAGGGAGCTCCTACGAGCAGTACTTC. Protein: CASSWTGSSYEQYF.

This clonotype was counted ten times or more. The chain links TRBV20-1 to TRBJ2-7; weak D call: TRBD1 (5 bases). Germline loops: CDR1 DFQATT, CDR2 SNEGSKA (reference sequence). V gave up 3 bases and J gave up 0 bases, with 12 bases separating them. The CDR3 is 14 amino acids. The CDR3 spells CSARGRQTSYEQYF. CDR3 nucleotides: TGCAGTGCTAGGGGCCGACAGACCTCCTACGAGCAGTACTTC.

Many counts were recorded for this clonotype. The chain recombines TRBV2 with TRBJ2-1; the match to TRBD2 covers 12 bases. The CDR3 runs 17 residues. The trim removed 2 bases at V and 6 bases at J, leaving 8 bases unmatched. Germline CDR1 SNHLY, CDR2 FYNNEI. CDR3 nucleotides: TGTGCCAGCAGTGAAAGTCTAGGACTAGCGGGGCTCAATGAGCAGTTCTTC. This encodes CASSESLGLAGLNEQFF.

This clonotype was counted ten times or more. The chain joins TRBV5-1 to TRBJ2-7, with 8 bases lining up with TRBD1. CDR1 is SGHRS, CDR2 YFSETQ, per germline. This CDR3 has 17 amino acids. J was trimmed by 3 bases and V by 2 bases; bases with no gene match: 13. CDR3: CASSFLFQDRELYEQYF. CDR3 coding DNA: TGCGCCAGCAGCTTTTTGTTCCAGGACAGGGAGCTCTACGAGCAGTACTTC.

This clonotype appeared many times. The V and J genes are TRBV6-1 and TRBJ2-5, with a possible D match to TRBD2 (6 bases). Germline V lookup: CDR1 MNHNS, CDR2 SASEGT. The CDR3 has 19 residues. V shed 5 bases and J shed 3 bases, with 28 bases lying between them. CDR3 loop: CASSPLDFTTGLGEETQYF. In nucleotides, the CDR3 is TGTGCCAGCAGTCCCCTTGATTTTACTACGGGACTCGGAGAAGAGACCCAGTACTTC.

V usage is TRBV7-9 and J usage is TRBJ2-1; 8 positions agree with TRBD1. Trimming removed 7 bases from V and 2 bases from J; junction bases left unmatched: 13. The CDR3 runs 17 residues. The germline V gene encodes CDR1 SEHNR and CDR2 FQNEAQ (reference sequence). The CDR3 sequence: CASKGTGLAPTYNEQFF. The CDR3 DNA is TGTGCCAGCAAGGGGACAGGTTTAGCGCCCACCTACAATGAGCAGTTCTTC.

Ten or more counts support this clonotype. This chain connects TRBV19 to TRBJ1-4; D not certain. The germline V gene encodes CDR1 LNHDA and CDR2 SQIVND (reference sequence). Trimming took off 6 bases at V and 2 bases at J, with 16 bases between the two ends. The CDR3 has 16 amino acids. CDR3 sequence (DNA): TGTGCCAGTAGCCGACCCCCACGTAGGACTAATGAAAAACTGTTTTTT. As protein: CASSRPPRRTNEKLFF. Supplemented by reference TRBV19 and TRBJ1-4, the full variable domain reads DGGITQSPKYLFRKEGQNVTLSCEQNLNHDAMYWYRQDPGQGLRLIYYSQIVNDFQKGDIAEGYSVSREKKESFPLTVTSAQKNPTAFYLCASSRPPRRTNEKLFFGSGTQLSVL.

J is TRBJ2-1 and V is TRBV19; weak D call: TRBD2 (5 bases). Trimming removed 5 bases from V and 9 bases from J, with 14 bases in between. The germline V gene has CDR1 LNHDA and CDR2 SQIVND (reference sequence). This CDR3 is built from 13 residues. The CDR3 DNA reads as TGTGCCAGTAGTCTGCTACGAGAGGGTGAGCAGTTCTTC. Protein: CASSLLREGEQFF.

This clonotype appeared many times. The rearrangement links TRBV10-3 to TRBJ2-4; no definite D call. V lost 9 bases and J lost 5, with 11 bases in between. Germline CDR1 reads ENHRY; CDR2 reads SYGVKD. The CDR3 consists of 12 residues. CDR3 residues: CAIKGPENIQYF. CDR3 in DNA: TGTGCCATAAAGGGCCCCGAAAACATTCAGTACTTC.

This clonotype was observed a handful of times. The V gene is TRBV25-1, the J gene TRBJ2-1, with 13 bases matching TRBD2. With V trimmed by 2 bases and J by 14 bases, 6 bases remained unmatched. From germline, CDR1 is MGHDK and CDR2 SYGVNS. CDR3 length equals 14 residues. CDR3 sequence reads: CASSEKLAGGPEFF. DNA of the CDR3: TGTGCCAGCAGTGAAAAACTAGCGGGAGGGCCAGAGTTCTTC. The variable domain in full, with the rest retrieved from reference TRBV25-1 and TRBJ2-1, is EADIYQTPRYLVIGTGKKITLECSQTMGHDKMYWYQQDPGMELHLIHYSYGVNSTEKGDLSSESTVSRIRTEHFPLTLESARPSHTSQYLCASSEKLAGGPEFFGPGTRLTVL.

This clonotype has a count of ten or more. The CDR3, as DNA: TGTGCCAGCAGCTTAGGGCACGGGAAGGGGCAGTACTTC. Translating gives CASSLGHGKGQYF. V gene TRBV11-2 combines with J gene TRBJ2-7; D is possibly TRBD2 (5 bases). Germline V lookup: CDR1 SGHAT, CDR2 FQNNGV. V was clipped by 1 base and J by 9 bases, with 13 bases between them. The CDR3 loop spans 13 amino acids.

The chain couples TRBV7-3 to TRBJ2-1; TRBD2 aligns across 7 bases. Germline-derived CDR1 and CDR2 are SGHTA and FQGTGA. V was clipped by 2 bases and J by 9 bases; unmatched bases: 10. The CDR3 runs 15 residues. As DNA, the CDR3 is TGTGCCAGCAGCTTAGAGTCCGGGAGGATGCTTGAGCAGTTCTTC. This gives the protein CASSLESGRMLEQFF.

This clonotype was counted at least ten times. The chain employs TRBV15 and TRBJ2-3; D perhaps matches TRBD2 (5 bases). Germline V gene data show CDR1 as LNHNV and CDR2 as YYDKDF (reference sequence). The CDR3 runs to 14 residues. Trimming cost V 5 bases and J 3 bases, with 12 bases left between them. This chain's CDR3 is CATSFTGGTDTQYF. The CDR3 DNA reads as TGTGCCACCAGCTTTACCGGAGGTACAGATACGCAGTATTTT.

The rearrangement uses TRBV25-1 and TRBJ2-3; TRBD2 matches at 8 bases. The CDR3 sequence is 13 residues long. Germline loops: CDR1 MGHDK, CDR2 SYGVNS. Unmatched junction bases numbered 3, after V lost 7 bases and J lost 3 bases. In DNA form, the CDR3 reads TGTGCCAGCACAACTAGCGGTACAGATACGCAGTATTTT. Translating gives CASTTSGTDTQYF.